The 13 T cell receptor beta chains below all came from one sample that was sequenced in a study of identical twins. TCRdb independently ran MiXCR on the 5' RACE reads; one entry per CDR3 protein. Among over 550,000 distinct CDR3 sequences listed, under 8.5% were seen once. The same specimen was also included in a second study, on yellow fever vaccine responses in identical twins.

The sequenced material came from PBMCs. The source is a woman aged 18 to 35 in good health.

This clonotype was counted at least ten times. The chain uses TRBV10-3 and TRBJ1-1; D perhaps matches TRBD1 (6 bases). From germline, CDR1 is ENHRY and CDR2 SYGVKD. The CDR3 sequence is 14 residues long. V was pared by 0 bases and J by 3 bases, with 8 bases between. The CDR3 DNA reads TGTGCCATCAGTGAGTCGGGACAATACACTGAAGCTTTCTTT. This codes for CAISESGQYTEAFF.

This clonotype was recorded many times. This rearrangement joins TRBV20-1 to TRBJ2-6, with 10 bases aligning to TRBD1. The germline V gene encodes CDR1 DFQATT and CDR2 SNEGSKA (reference sequence). V was clipped by 4 bases and J by 3 bases; unmatched bases: 6. This CDR3 region has 16 residues. The CDR3 sequence is CSATGQGIGGANVLTF. CDR3 in DNA: TGCAGTGCTACGGGACAGGGGATTGGTGGGGCCAACGTCCTGACTTTC.

The chain is built from TRBV5-6 and TRBJ1-1; a weak D match, TRBD1 (5 bases). Germline V gene sequence: CDR1 SGHDT, CDR2 YYEEEE. CDR3 length: 14 residues. Trimming took off 3 bases at V and 3 bases at J, with 12 bases between the two ends. The CDR3 is CASSSGVGDTEAFF. The DNA for the CDR3 is TGTGCCAGCAGCTCCGGGGTGGGGGACACTGAAGCTTTCTTT.

This clonotype showed up many times. The chain joins TRBV11-2 to TRBJ2-5; tentatively, D is TRBD1 or TRBD2 (5 bases each). V was clipped by 5 bases and J by 0 bases, with 13 bases between them. The germline CDR1 and CDR2 sequences are SGHAT and FQNNGV. The CDR3 has 15 amino acids. The CDR3 DNA reads as TGTGCCAGCAGCGTAGGGACCGTGTACCAAGAGACCCAGTACTTC. Translating gives CASSVGTVYQETQYF.

This clonotype occurred a few times. The DNA for the CDR3 is TGTGCCAGCAGCCGACGGACAGTTGGGGCGAACACTGAAGCTTTCTTT. Residues: CASSRRTVGANTEAFF. J is TRBJ1-1 and V is TRBV11-2, with D perhaps matching TRBD1 (6 bases). The CDR3 is made up of 16 amino acids. Trimming shortened V by 5 bases and J by 1 base, and 17 bases separated the two germline ends. In germline, CDR1 is SGHAT, CDR2 FQNNGV. The entire variable domain, with the rest obtained from reference TRBV11-2 and TRBJ1-1, is as follows: EAGVAQSPRYKIIEKRQSVAFWCNPISGHATLYWYQQILGQGPKLLIQFQNNGVVDDSQLPKDRFSAERLKGVDSTLKIQPAKLEDSAVYLCASSRRTVGANTEAFFGQGTRLTVV.

This clonotype was counted many times. The V and J genes are TRBV7-6 and TRBJ2-7; no firm D call. The CDR3 totals 13 residues. In germline, CDR1 is SGHVS, CDR2 FNYEAQ. The V gene lost 5 bases and the J gene lost 4 bases, with 12 bases spanning the gap. CDR3 DNA sequence: TGTGCCAGCAGCCTGGGAATGGAGTACGAGCAGTACTTC. This gives the protein CASSLGMEYEQYF.

This clonotype was recorded many times. J is TRBJ1-6 and V is TRBV20-1, with 10 nucleotides matching TRBD1. The V segment lost 6 bases and the J segment 8 bases; nucleotides outside the gene matches: 10. The CDR3 is 15 residues long. The germline V gene encodes CDR1 DFQATT and CDR2 SNEGSKA (reference sequence). Here the CDR3 reads CSANDRGLVDSPLHF. The CDR3 DNA reads TGCAGTGCCAACGACAGGGGGCTCGTTGATTCACCCCTCCACTTT.

This clonotype was counted ten times or more. The chain is built from TRBV4-1 and TRBJ2-5, with D tentatively TRBD2 (5 bases). This CDR3 is 15 amino acids long. CDR1 is MGHRA and CDR2 is YSYEKL in the germline V gene. The V and J ends lost 3 bases and 4 bases respectively, with 15 bases between them. CDR3 in DNA: TGCGCCAGCAGCCAGCCCATTCGGGATGGAGAGACCCAGTACTTC. Protein: CASSQPIRDGETQYF.

This clonotype came up many times. This rearrangement joins TRBV2 to TRBJ2-5; the D is unclear. Trimming left V 7 bases short and J 5 bases short, with 11 bases between. This CDR3 spans 12 amino acids. Germline CDR1 is SNHLY and CDR2 is FYNNEI. The CDR3 sequence is CASTQRGETQYF. The CDR3 DNA sequence: TGTGCCAGCACCCAACGTGGGGAGACCCAGTACTTC.

The V gene is TRBV10-2, the J gene TRBJ2-7; possibly TRBD2 for D (6 bases). CDR3 length: 13 residues. V lost 5 bases and J lost 7, with 15 bases in between. Germline-derived CDR1 and CDR2 are WSHSY and SAAADI. CDR3 in amino acids: CASSPNSAGEQYV. In DNA, the CDR3 is TGCGCCAGCAGTCCGAACAGTGCGGGGGAGCAGTACGTC.

This clonotype was seen many times. This chain joins TRBV10-3 and TRBJ2-7; D may be TRBD1 (5 bases). Germline V gives CDR1 ENHRY, CDR2 SYGVKD. V lost 10 bases, J lost 0 bases, and 13 bases lay in between. The length of the CDR3 is 13 residues. CDR3 bases: TGTGCCACCAGAAGACAGTACTCCTACGAGCAGTACGTC. Translation: CATRRQYSYEQYV.

There are many counts of this clonotype. The CDR3 here is CASSQVGRLSWDEGYTF. In DNA, the CDR3 is TGCGCCAGCAGCCAAGTGGGGAGACTGTCCTGGGATGAGGGCTACACCTTC. V and J are TRBV4-1 and TRBJ1-2; D gene uncertain. Trimming pared 1 base from V and 8 bases from J, leaving 23 bases between. This CDR3 region has 17 residues. CDR1 MGHRA and CDR2 YSYEKL come from the germline V gene.

This chain links TRBV20-1 with TRBJ2-1, with D maybe TRBD1 (6 bases). Germline V gene data show CDR1 as DFQATT and CDR2 as SNEGSKA (reference sequence). The CDR3 covers 13 residues. V gave up 3 bases and J gave up 5 bases, with 11 bases separating them. CDR3 coding DNA: TGCAGTGCTAGCCCGACAGGAGACAATGAGCAGTTCTTC. Translating gives CSASPTGDNEQFF.